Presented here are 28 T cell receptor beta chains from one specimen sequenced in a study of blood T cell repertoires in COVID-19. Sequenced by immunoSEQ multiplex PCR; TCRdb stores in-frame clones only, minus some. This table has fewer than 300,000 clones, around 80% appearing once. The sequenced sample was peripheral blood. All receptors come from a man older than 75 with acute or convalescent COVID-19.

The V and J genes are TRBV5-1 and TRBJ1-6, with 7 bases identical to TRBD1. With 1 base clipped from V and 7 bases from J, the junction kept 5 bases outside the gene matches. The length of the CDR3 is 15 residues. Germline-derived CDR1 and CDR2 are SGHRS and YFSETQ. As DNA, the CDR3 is TGCGCCAGCAGCTTGACAGGGGAAGACAATTCACCCCTCCACTTT. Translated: CASSLTGEDNSPLHF.

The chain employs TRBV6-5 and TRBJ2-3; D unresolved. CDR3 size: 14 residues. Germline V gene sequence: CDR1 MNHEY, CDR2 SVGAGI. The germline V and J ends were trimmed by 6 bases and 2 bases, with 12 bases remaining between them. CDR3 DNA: TGTGCCAGCAGGAGGCTTCCGAACACAGATACGCAGTATTTT. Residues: CASRRLPNTDTQYF.

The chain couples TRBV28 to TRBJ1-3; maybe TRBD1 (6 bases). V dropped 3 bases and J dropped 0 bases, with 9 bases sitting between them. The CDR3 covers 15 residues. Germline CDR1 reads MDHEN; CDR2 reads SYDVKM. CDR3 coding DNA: TGTGCCAGCAGTTTGTACAGGGACTCTGGAAACACCATATATTTT. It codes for CASSLYRDSGNTIYF.

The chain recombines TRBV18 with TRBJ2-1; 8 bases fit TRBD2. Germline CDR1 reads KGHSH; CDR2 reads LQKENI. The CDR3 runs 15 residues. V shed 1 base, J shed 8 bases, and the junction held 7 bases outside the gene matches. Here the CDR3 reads CASSPRASGWDEQFF. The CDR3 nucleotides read TGTGCCAGCTCACCACGGGCTAGCGGGTGGGATGAGCAGTTCTTC.

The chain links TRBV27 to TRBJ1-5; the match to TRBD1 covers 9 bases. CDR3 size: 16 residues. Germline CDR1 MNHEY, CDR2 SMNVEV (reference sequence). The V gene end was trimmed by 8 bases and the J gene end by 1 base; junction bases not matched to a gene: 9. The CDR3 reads CASRDRAAGSNQPQHF. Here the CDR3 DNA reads TGTGCCAGCCGGGACAGGGCGGCTGGCAGCAATCAGCCCCAGCATTTT.

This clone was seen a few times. The CDR3 loop reads CASSGVTNTEAFF. DNA for the CDR3: TGTGCCAGCTCGGGGGTTACGAACACTGAAGCTTTCTTT. The chain is built from TRBV6-5 and TRBJ1-1, with D maybe TRBD1 (5 bases). The CDR3 is made up of 13 amino acids. Between the trimmed V and J ends, which lost 8 bases and 1 base, there was a span of 11 bases. The germline gives CDR1 MNHEY, CDR2 SVGAGI.

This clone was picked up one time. The CDR3 sequence is CATRPGQGEFGQPQHF. The CDR3 DNA is TGTGCCACCCGCCCGGGACAGGGGGAGTTCGGTCAGCCCCAGCATTTT. The rearrangement joins TRBV19 to TRBJ1-5; the match to TRBD1 covers 11 bases. V lost 10 bases to trimming and J lost 6 bases; unmatched junction nucleotides: 14. The CDR3 extends over 16 amino acids. The germline V gene encodes CDR1 LNHDA and CDR2 SQIVND (reference sequence).

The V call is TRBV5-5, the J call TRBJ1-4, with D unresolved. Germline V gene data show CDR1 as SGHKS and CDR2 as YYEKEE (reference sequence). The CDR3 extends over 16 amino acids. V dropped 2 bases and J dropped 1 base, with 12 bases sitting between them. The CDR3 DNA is TGTGCCAGCAGCTTTGGGTCGGGGAGAACTAATGAAAAACTGTTTTTT. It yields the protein CASSFGSGRTNEKLFF.

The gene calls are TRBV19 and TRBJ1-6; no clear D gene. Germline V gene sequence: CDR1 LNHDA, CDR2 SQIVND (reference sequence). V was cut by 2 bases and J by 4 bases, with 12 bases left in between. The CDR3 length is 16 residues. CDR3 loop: CASSITAQNYNSPLHF. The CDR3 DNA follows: TGTGCCAGTAGTATAACCGCCCAGAATTATAATTCACCCCTCCACTTT.

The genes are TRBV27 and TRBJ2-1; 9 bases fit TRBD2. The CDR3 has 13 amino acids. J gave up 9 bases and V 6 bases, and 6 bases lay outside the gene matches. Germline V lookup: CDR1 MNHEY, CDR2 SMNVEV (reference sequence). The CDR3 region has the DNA TGTGCCAGCAGGATAGCGGGAGCGGGTGAGCAGTTCTTC. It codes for CASRIAGAGEQFF.

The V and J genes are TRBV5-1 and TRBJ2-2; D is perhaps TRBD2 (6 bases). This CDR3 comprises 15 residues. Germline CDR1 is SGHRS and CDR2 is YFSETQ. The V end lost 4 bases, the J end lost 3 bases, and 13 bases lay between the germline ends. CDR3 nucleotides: TGCGCCAGCAGCGGGGCGGGGCCCGACACCGGGGAGCTGTTTTTT. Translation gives CASSGAGPDTGELFF.

This chain's CDR3 is CASSSLTGSNEKLFF. The CDR3 DNA follows: TGTGCCAGCAGCTCCCTGACAGGGAGTAATGAAAAACTGTTTTTT. The chain couples TRBV5-5 to TRBJ1-4, with 7 bases identical to TRBD1. This CDR3 has 15 residues. Germline V CDR1 and CDR2: SGHKS, YYEKEE (reference sequence). Unmatched junction bases numbered 6, after V lost 3 bases and J lost 4 bases.

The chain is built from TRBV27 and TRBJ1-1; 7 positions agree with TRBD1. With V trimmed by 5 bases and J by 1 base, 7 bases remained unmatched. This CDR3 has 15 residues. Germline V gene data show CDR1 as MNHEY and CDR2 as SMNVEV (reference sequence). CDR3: CASSRQGTWNTEAFF. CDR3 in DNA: TGTGCCAGCAGTCGACAGGGCACCTGGAACACTGAAGCTTTCTTT.

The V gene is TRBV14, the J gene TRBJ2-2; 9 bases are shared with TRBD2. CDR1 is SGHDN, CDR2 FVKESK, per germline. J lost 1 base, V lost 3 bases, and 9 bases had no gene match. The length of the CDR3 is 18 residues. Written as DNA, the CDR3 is TGTGCCAGCAGCCAGATACCGACTAGCGGATTGAACACCGGGGAGCTGTTTTTT. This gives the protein CASSQIPTSGLNTGELFF.

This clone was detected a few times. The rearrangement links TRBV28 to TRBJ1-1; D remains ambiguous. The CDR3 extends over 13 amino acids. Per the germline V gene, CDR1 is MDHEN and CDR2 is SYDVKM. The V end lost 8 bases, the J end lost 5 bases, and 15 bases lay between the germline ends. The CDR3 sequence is CASEKGGRTEAFF. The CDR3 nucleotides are TGTGCCAGCGAAAAAGGCGGTAGGACTGAAGCTTTCTTT. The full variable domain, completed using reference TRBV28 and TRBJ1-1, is DVKVTQSSRYLVKRTGEKVFLECVQDMDHENMFWYRQDPGLGLRLIYFSYDVKMKEKGDIPEGYSVSREKKERFSLILESASTNQTSMYLCASEKGGRTEAFFGQGTRLTVV.

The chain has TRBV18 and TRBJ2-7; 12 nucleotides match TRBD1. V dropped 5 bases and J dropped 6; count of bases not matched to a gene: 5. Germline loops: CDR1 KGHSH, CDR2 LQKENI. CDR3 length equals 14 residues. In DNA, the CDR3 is TGTGCCAGCTCAACCGGGACAGGGGGCGTCGAGCAGTACTTC. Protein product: CASSTGTGGVEQYF.

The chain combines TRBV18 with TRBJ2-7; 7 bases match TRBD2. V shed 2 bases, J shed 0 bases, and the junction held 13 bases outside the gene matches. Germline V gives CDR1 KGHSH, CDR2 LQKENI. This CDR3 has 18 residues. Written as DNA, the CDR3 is TGTGCCAGCTCACCATTAGGAGCCAGCGGGACCCACTCCTACGAGCAGTACTTC. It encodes CASSPLGASGTHSYEQYF.

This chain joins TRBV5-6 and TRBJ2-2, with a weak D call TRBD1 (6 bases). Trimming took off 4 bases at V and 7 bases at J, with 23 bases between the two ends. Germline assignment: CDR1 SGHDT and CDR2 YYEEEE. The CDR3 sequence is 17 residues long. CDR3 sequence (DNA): TGTGCCAGCAGCCCACAGGGTCGGAGCGGTATGGGCGGGGAGCTGTTTTTT. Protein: CASSPQGRSGMGGELFF.

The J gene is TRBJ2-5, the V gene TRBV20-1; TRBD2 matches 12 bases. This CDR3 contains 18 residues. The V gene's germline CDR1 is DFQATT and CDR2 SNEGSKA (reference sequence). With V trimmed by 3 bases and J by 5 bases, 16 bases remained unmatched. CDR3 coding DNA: TGCAGTGCTAGTGACGCGGTTCTAGCGGGAGGGCCTGGGGAGACCCAGTACTTC. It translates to CSASDAVLAGGPGETQYF.

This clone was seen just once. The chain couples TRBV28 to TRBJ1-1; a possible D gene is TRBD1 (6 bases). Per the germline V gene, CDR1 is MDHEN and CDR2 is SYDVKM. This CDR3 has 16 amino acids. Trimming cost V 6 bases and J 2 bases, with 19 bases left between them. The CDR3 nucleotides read TGTGCCAGCAGCTTTTACCGACAGGACAGTAACACTGAAGCTTTCTTT. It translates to CASSFYRQDSNTEAFF.

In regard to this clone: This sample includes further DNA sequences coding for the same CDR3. CDR3 sequence: CASTFSGANVLTF. CDR3 DNA: TGTGCCAGTACGTTCTCTGGGGCCAACGTCCTGACTTTC. The V call is TRBV19, the J call TRBJ2-6; D call uncertain. V lost 7 bases and J lost 0, with 4 bases in between. The CDR3 is made up of 13 amino acids. Germline CDR1 is LNHDA and CDR2 is SQIVND (reference sequence).

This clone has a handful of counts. The CDR3 protein is CASSLGLSLGDYGYTF. The CDR3 region has the DNA TGTGCCAGCAGCTTGGGACTCTCACTAGGAGACTATGGCTACACCTTC. V and J are TRBV11-1 and TRBJ1-2, with D perhaps matching TRBD1 (5 bases). The CDR3 contains 16 residues. CDR1 and CDR2 (germline): SGHAT, FQDESV (reference sequence). Trimming took off 3 bases at V and 3 bases at J, with 17 bases between the two ends.

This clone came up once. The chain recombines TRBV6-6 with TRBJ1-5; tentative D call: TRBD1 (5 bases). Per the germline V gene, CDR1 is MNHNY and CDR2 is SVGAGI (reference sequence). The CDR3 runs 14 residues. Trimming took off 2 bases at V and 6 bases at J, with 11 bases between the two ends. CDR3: CASSYKQAGQPQHF. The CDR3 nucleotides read TGTGCCAGCAGTTACAAACAGGCCGGTCAGCCCCAGCATTTT.

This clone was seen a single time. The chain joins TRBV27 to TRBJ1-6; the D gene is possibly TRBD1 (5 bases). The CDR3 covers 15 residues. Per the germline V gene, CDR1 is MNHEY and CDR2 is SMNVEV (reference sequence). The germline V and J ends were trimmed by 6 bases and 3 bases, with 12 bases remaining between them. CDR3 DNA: TGTGCCAGCAGGCCACAGGTTGGCTATAATTCACCCCTCCACTTT. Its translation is CASRPQVGYNSPLHF.

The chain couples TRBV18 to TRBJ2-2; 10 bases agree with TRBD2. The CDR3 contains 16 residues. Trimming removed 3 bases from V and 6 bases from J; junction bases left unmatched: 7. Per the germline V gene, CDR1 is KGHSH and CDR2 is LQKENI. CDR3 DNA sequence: TGTGCCAGCTCACCTCCAGGACTAGCGGCTCCCGGGGAGCTGTTTTTT. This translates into CASSPPGLAAPGELFF.

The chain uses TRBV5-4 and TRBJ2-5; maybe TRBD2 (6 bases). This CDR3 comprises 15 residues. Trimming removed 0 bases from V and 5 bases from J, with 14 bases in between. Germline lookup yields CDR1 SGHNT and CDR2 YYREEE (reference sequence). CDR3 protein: CASSLGRGRGETQYF. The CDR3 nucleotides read TGTGCCAGCAGCTTGGGGCGGGGCCGTGGGGAGACCCAGTACTTC.

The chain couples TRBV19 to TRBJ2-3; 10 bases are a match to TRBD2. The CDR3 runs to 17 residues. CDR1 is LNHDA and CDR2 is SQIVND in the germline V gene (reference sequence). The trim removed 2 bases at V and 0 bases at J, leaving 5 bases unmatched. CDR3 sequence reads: CASSIPRTSGSTDTQYF. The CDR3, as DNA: TGTGCCAGTAGTATACCACGGACTAGCGGAAGCACAGATACGCAGTATTTT.

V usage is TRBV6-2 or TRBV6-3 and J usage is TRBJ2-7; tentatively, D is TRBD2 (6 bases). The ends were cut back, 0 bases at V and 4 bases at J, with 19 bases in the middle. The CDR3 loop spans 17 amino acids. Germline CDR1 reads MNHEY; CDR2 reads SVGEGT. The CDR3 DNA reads TGTGCCAGCAGTTACTCGCCACACGGGGGAAATCTTTACGAGCAGTACTTC. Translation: CASSYSPHGGNLYEQYF.